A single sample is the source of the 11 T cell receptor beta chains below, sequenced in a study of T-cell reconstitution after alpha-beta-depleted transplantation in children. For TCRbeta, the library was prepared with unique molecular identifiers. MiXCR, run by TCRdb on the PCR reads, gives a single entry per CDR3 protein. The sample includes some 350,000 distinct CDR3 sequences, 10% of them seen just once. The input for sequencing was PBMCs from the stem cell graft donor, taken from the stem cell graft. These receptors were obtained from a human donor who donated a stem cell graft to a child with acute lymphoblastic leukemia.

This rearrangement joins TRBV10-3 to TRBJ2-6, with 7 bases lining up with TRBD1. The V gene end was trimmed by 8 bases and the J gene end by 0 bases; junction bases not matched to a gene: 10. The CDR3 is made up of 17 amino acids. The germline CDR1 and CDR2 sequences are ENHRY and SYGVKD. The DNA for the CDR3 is TGTGCCATCCGAACAGGGGAAATGAGCTCTGGGGCCAACGTCCTGACTTTC. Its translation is CAIRTGEMSSGANVLTF.

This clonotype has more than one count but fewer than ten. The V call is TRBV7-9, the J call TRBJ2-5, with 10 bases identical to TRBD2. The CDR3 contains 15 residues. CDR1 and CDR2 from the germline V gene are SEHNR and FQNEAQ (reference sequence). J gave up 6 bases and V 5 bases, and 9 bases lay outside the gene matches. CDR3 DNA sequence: TGTGCCAGCAGCCCCTCCCTAGCGGGAGAAAAGACCCAGTACTTC. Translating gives CASSPSLAGEKTQYF.

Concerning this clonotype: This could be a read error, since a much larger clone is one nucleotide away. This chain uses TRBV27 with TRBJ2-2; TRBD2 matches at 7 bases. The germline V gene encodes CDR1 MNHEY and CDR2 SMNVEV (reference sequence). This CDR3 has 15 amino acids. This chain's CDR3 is CASSYSGEGTGDLFF. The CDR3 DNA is TGTGCCAGCAGTTATTCGGGGGAGGGCACCGGGGACCTGTTTTTT.

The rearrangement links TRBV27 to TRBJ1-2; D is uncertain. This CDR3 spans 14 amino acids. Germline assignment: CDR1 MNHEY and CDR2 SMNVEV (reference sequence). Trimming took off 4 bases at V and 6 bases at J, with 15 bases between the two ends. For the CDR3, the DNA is TGTGCCAGCAGTTCGTTCTTTCCTGGGGATGGCTACACCTTC. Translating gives CASSSFFPGDGYTF.

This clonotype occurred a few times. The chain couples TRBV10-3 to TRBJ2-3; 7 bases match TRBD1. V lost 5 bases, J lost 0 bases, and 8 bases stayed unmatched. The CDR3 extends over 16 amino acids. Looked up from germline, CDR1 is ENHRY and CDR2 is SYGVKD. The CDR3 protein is CAISQTGTASTDTQYF. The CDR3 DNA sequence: TGTGCCATCAGTCAAACCGGGACAGCTAGCACAGATACGCAGTATTTT.

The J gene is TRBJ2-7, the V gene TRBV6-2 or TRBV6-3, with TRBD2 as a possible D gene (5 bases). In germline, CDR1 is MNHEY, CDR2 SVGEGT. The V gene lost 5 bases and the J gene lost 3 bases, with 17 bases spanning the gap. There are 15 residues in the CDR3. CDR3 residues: CASSGSGSPGYEQYF. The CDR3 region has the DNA TGTGCCAGCAGTGGCAGCGGTTCCCCGGGCTACGAGCAGTACTTC.

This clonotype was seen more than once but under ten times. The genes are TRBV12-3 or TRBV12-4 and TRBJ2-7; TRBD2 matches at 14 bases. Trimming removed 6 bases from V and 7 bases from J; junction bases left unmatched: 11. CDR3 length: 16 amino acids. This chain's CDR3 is CASSPGLAGGLGEQYF. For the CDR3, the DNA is TGTGCCAGCAGCCCAGGACTAGCGGGAGGATTGGGGGAGCAGTACTTC.

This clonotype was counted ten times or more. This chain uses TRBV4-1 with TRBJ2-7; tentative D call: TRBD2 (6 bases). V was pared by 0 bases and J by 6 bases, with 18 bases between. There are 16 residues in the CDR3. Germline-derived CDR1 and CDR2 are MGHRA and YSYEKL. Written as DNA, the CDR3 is TGCGCCAGCAGCCAAGAATGGGAGGAGGCCCCCTCCGAGCAGTACTTC. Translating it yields CASSQEWEEAPSEQYF.

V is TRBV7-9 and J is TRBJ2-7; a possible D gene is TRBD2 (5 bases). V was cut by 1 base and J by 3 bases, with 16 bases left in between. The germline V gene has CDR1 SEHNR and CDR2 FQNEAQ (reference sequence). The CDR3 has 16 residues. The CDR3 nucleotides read TGTGCCAGCAGCTTAGATTTAGGCAGCGGAATCTACGAGCAGTACTTC. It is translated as CASSLDLGSGIYEQYF.

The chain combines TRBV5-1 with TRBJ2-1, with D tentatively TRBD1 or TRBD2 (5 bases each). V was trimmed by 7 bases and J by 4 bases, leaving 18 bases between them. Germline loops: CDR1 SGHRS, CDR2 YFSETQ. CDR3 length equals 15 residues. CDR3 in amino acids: CASFPGTSGYNEQFF. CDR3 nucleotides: TGCGCCAGCTTTCCCGGGACCTCCGGATACAATGAGCAGTTCTTC.

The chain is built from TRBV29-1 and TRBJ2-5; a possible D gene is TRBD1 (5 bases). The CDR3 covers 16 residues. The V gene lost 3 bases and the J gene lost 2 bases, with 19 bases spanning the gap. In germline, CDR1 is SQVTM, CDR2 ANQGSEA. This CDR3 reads CSVDGVAGLSQETQYF. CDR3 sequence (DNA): TGCAGCGTTGATGGGGTGGCAGGGTTATCGCAAGAGACCCAGTACTTC. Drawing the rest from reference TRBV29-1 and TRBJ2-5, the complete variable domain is SAVISQKPSRDICQRGTSLTIQCQVDSQVTMMFWYRQQPGQSLTLIATANQGSEATYESGFVIDKFPISRPNLTFSTLTVSNMSPEDSSIYLCSVDGVAGLSQETQYFGPGTRLLVL.